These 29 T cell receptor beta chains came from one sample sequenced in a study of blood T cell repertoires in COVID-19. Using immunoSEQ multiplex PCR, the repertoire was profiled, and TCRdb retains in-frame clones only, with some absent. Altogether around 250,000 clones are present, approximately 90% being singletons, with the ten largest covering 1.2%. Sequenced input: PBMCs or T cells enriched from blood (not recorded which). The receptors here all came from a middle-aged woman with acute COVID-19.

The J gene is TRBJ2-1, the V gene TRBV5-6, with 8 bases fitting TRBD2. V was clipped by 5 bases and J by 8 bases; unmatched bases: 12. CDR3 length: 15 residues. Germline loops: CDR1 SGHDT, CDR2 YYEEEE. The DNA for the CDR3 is TGTGCCAGCAGTAAATTGCCGGGAGGGGCCCATGAGCAGTTCTTC. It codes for CASSKLPGGAHEQFF.

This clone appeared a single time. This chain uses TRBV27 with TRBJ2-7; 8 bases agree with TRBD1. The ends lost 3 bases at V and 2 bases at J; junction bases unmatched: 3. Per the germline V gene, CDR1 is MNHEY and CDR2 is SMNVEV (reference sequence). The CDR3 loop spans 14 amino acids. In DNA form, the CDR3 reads TGTGCCAGCAGTTTGACAGGGGTAACCTACGAGCAGTACTTC. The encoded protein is CASSLTGVTYEQYF.

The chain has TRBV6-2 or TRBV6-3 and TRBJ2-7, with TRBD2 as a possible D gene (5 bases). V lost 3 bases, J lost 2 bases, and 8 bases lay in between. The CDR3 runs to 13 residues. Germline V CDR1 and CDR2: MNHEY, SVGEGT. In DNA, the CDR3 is TGTGCCAGCAGTTATGGGAGCCCCTACGAGCAGTACGTC. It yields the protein CASSYGSPYEQYV.

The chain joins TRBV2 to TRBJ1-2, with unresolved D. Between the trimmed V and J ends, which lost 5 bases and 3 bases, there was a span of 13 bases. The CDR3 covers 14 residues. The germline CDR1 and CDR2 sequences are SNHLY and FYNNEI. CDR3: CASSLGGQYYGYTF. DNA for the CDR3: TGTGCCAGCAGTTTAGGAGGCCAATACTATGGCTACACCTTC.

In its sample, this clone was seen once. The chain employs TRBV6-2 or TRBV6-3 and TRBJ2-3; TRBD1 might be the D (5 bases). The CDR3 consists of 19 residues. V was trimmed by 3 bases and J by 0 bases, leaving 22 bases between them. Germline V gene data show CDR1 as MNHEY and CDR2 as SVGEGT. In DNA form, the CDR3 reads TGTGCCAGCAGTTATAAGGTGGGGCTGGGCGTACGAAGCACAGATACGCAGTATTTT. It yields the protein CASSYKVGLGVRSTDTQYF.

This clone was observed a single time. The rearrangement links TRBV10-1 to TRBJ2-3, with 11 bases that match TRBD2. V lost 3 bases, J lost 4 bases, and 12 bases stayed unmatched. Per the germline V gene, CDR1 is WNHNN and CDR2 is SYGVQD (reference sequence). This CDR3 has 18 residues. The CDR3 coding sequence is TGCGCCAGCAGTGATCGTCTAGCGGGAGGCCCGATCTCAGATACGCAGTATTTT. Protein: CASSDRLAGGPISDTQYF.

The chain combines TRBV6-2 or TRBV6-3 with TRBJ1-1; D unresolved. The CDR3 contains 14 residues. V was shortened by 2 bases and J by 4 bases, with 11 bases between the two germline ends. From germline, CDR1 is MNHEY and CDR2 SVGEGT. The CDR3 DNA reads TGTGCCAGCAGTTACGGGTCCCCGGGCACTGAAGCTTTCTTT. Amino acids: CASSYGSPGTEAFF.

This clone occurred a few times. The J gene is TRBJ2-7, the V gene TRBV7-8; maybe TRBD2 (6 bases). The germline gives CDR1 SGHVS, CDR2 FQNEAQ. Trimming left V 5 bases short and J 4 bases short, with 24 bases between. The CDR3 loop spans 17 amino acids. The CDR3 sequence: CASSPRPRDSGAYEQYV. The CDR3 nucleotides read TGTGCCAGCAGCCCTCGCCCGCGGGACTCGGGCGCGTACGAGCAGTACGTC.

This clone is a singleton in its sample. This CDR3 reads CATTSGFGDTQYF. For the CDR3, the DNA is TGTGCCACCACCTCCGGGTTCGGAGATACGCAGTATTTT. The chain uses TRBV24-1 and TRBJ2-3; D not resolved. The CDR3 loop spans 13 amino acids. CDR1 and CDR2 (germline): KGHDR, SFDVKD. Trimming removed 8 bases at V and 5 bases at J, with 13 bases between.

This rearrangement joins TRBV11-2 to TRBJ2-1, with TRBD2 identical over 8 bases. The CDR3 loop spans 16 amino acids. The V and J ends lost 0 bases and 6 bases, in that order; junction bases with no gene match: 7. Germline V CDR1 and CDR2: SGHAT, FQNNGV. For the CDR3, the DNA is TGTGCCAGCAGCTTAGATGCTCGCGGGAGGCCCAATGAGCAGTTCTTC. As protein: CASSLDARGRPNEQFF.

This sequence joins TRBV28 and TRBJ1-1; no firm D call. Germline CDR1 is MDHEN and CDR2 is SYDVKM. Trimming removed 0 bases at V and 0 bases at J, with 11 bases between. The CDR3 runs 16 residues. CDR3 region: CASSLWAGIMNTEAFF. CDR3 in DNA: TGTGCCAGCAGTTTATGGGCAGGAATTATGAACACTGAAGCTTTCTTT.

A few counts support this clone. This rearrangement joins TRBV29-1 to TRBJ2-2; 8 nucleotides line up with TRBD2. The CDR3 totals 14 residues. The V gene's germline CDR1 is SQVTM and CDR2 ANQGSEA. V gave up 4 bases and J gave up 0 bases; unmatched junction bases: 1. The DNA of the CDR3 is TGCAGCGTTGTTAGCGGGACGAACACCGGGGAGCTGTTTTTT. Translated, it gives CSVVSGTNTGELFF.

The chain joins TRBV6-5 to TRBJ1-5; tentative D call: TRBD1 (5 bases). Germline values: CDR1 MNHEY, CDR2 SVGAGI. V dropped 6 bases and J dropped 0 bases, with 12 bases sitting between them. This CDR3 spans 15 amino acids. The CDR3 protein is CASRKGSHSNQPQHF. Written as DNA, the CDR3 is TGTGCCAGCAGGAAGGGGTCCCATAGCAATCAGCCCCAGCATTTT.

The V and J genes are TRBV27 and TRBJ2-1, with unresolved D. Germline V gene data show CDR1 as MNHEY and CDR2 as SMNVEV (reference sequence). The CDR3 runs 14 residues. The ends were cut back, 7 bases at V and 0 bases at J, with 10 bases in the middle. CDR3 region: CASNERSSYNEQFF. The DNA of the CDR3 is TGTGCCAGCAACGAGCGAAGCTCCTACAATGAGCAGTTCTTC.

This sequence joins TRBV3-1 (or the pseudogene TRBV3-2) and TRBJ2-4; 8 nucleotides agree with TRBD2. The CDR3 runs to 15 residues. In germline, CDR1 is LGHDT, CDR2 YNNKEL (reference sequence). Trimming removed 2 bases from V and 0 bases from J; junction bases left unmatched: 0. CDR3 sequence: CASSQTSGAKNIQYF. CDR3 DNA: TGTGCCAGCAGCCAAACTAGCGGAGCCAAAAACATTCAGTACTTC.

This CDR3 reads CASSLRQGAYEQYF. CDR3 nucleotides: TGTGCCAGCAGCTTAAGACAGGGGGCCTACGAGCAGTACTTC. V gene TRBV13 combines with J gene TRBJ2-7; 9 bases match TRBD1. Looked up from germline, CDR1 is PRHDT and CDR2 is FYEKMQ (reference sequence). The CDR3 runs to 14 residues. J gave up 2 bases and V 2 bases, and 1 base lay outside the gene matches.

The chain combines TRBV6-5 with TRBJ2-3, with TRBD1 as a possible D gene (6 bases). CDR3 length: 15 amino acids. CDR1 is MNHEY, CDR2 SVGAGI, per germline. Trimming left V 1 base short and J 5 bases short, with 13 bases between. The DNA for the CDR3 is TGTGCCAGCAGTTACTTATTAGGGGGTGGAGATACGCAGTATTTT. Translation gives CASSYLLGGGDTQYF.

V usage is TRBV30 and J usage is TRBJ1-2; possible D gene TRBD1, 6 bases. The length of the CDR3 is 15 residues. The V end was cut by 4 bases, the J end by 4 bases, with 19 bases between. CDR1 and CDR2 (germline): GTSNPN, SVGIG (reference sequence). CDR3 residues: CAWMGAAKGSYGYTF. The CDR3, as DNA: TGTGCCTGGATGGGGGCAGCTAAAGGGAGCTATGGCTACACCTTC.

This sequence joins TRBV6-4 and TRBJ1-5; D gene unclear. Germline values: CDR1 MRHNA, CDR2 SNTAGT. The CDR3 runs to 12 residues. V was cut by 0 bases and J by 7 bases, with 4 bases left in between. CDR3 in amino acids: CASSDSRQPQHF. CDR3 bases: TGTGCCAGCAGTGACTCGAGGCAGCCCCAGCATTTT.

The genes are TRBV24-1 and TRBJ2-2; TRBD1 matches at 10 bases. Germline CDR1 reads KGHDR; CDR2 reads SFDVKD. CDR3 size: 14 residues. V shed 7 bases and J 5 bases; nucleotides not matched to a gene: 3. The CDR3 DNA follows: TGTGCCACCAGGGGACAGGGGACAACCGGGGAGCTGTTTTTT. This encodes CATRGQGTTGELFF.

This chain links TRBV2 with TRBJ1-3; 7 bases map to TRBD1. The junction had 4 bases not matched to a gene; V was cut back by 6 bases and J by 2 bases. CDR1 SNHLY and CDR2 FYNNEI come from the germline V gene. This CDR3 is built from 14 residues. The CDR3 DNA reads TGTGCCAGCAGGGTCACAGGGGCTGGAAACACCATATATTTT. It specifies CASRVTGAGNTIYF.

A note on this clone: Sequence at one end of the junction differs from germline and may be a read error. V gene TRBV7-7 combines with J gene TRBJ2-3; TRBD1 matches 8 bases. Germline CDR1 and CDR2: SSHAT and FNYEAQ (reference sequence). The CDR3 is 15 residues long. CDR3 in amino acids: CASSLGRGRVDTQYF. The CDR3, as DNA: TGTGCTAGCAGCTTGGGCAGGGGGCGCGTGGATACGCAGTATTTT.

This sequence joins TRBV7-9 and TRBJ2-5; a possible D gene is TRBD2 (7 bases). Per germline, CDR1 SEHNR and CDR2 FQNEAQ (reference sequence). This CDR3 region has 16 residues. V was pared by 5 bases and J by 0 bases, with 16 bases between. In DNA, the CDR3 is TGTGCCAGCAGCGAAGCGGGACAAACGTACCAAGAGACCCAGTACTTC. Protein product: CASSEAGQTYQETQYF.

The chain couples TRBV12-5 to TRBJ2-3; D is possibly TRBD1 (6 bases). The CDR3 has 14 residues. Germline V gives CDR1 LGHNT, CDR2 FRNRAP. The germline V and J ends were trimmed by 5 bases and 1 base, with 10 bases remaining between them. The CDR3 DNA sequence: TGTGCTAGTGGTATCGGGACACGCACAGATACGCAGTATTTT. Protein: CASGIGTRTDTQYF.

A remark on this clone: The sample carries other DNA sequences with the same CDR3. CDR3 sequence: CASSLSDRGYGYTF. CDR3 nucleotide sequence: TGTGCCAGCAGTTTGAGTGACAGGGGATATGGCTACACCTTC. V and J are TRBV28 and TRBJ1-2; 8 bases align to TRBD1. From germline, CDR1 is MDHEN and CDR2 SYDVKM. The V segment lost 3 bases and the J segment 5 bases; nucleotides outside the gene matches: 5. This CDR3 has 14 amino acids.

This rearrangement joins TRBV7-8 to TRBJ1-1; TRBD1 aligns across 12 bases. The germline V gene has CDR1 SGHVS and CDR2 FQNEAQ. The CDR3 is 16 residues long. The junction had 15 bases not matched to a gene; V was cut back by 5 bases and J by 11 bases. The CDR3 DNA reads TGTGCCAGCAGCGCCAGGCGGGACAGGGGGCGCGATGGGGCTTTCTTT. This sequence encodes CASSARRDRGRDGAFF.

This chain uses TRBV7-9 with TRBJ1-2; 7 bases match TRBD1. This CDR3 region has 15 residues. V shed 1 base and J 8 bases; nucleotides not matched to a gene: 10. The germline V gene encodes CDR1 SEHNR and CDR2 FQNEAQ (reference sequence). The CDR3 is CASSLEGQTRGGYTF. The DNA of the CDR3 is TGTGCCAGCAGCTTAGAGGGACAGACCCGAGGGGGCTACACCTTC.

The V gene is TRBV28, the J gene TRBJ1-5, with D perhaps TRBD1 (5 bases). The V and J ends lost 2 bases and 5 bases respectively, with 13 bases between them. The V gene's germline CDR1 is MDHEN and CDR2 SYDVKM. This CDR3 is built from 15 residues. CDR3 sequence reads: CASSLGGRVHQPQHF. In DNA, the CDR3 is TGTGCCAGCAGTTTAGGGGGGAGAGTCCATCAGCCCCAGCATTTT.

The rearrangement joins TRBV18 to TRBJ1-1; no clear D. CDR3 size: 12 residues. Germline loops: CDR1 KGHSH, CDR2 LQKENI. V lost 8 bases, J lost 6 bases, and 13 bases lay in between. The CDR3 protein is CASRREFAEAFF. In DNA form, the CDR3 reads TGTGCCAGCCGGAGGGAGTTTGCTGAAGCTTTCTTT. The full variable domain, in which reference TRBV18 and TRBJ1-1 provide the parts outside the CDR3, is NAGVMQNPRHLVRRRGQEARLRCSPMKGHSHVYWYRQLPEEGLKFMVYLQKENIIDESGMPKERFSAEFPKEGPSILRIQQVVRGDSAAYFCASRREFAEAFFGQGTRLTVV.